This T cell receptor (beta chain) was captured in a study of graft-versus-host responses after intestinal transplantation. Notes on this clone: Its target is not known.

Overall study findings and caveats: Where graft-donor T cell macrochimerism was present, patients had high graft-versus-host to host-versus-graft clonal ratios in allografts.

CDR1 SGHTA and CDR2 FQGTGA come from the germline V gene. V was pared by 2 bases and J by 6 bases, with 9 bases between. The CDR3 extends over 13 amino acids. Profiling relied on immunoSEQ multiplex PCR, and the TCRdb table lists in-frame clones only, not all of them. The sample carries 98,000 or so clones, about 90% recorded once. The genes are TRBV7-3 and TRBJ2-3; D might be TRBD2 (6 bases). This clonotype was sampled from a human donor who received an intestinal transplant. This specimen consisted of unstimulated CD4+ T cells sorted from spleen or lymph node cells, obtained before intestinal transplant. CDR3 protein: CASSLAGLDTQYF. CDR3 DNA: TGTGCCAGCAGCTTAGCGGGATTGGATACGCAGTATTTT.